Listed below are T cell receptor beta chains from one sample, sequenced in a study of cytomegalovirus exposure and HLA in healthy donors. Sequenced by immunoSEQ multiplex PCR; TCRdb stores in-frame clones only, minus some. The profile shows 150,000 to 200,000 clones, around 80% of them singletons. Sequenced input: PBMCs. The receptors here all came from a woman between 40 and 55 years old in good health and CMV-seronegative. Each CDR3 is given with its conserved first and last residue. A D gene is named only where the DNA matches it firmly. Clone size appears in some rows only: once, few, many, or a class for an expanded clone.

v_gene	abundance	d_gene	j_gene	CDR3nt	CDR3aa
TRBV5-1	.	TRBD2	TRBJ2-1	TGCGCCAGCAAACTAGCGGGTTTCCTCAATGAGCAGTTCTTC	CASKLAGFLNEQFF
TRBV19	.	.	TRBJ1-4	TGTGCCAGTAGTGCGACAGCAACTAATGAAAAACTGTTTTTT	CASSATATNEKLFF
TRBV19	.	.	TRBJ1-1	TGTGCCAGTAGTAGGTCTATGAACACTGAAGCTTTCTTT	CASSRSMNTEAFF
TRBV28	.	TRBD1	TRBJ2-1	TGTGCCCTATACCGACAGGGGGCGAATGAGCAGTTCTTC	CALYRQGANEQFF
TRBV28	once	TRBD2	TRBJ2-5	TGTGCCAGCAGTCCGGGCGGTTTCGGGGGGACTAGCGGAGGGCAAGAGACCCAGTACTTC	CASSPGGFGGTSGGQETQYF
TRBV5-1	.	TRBD1	TRBJ1-6	TGCGCCAGCAGCTTGGAAGACAGGGGTGTGGGGAAAAATTCACCCCTCCACTTT	CASSLEDRGVGKNSPLHF
TRBV7-2	.	TRBD2	TRBJ2-6	TGTGCCAGCAGTTCCGGACTAGCGGGAGGGCCTGGGGCCAACGTCCTGACTTTC	CASSSGLAGGPGANVLTF
TRBV5-6	.	.	TRBJ2-7	TGTGCCAGCAGCTTTCTTCGGCGGAGCTCCTACGAGCAGTACTTC	CASSFLRRSSYEQYF
TRBV13	.	TRBD1	TRBJ1-2	TGTGCCAGCAGCCGAGACAGGGGGCTAAGCTATGGCTACACCTTC	CASSRDRGLSYGYTF
TRBV6-1	few	.	TRBJ1-4	TGTGCCAGCAGTGAAGCAGGGCCAGGGCGTGCTGAAAAACTGTTTTTT	CASSEAGPGRAEKLFF
TRBV11-2	.	.	TRBJ1-2	TGTGCCAGCAGCGCGACAGTTCTCTATGGCTACACCTTC	CASSATVLYGYTF
TRBV28	.	TRBD1	TRBJ1-4	TGTGCCAGCAGGTTACAGGGGATCGGGGAAAAACTGTTTTTT	CASRLQGIGEKLFF
TRBV10-3	.	TRBD1	TRBJ2-1	TGTGCCATCAGCCCCGGGACAGGAAAATCACCTGAGCAGTTCTTC	CAISPGTGKSPEQFF
TRBV6-1	.	.	TRBJ2-5	TGTGCCAGCAACGACAGGTGGGGCCAAGAGACCCAGTACTTC	CASNDRWGQETQYF
TRBV2	few	.	TRBJ1-3	TGTGCCAGCAGTGAGGTGAGAGTTGCCTCTGGAAACACCATATATTTT	CASSEVRVASGNTIYF
TRBV5-5	few	.	TRBJ1-5	TGTGCCAGCAGCTTGGGGCAGTCTAGCAATCAGCCCCAGCATTTT	CASSLGQSSNQPQHF
TRBV7-2	.	.	TRBJ2-1	TGTGCCAGCAGCTTACGTCAGTACAATGAGCAGTTCTTC	CASSLRQYNEQFF
TRBV6-6	.	.	TRBJ2-5	TGTGCCAGCATTTTAACAGGGGCGGGGGAGACCCAGTACTTC	CASILTGAGETQYF
TRBV7-2	.	TRBD1	TRBJ2-7	TGTGCCAGCAGCTTACCCGAATACAGGGGGCGTTATGGATGGTACGAGCAGTACTTC	CASSLPEYRGRYGWYEQYF
TRBV18	.	.	TRBJ1-2	TGTGCCAGCTCACCTGTGTCCCTCTATGGCTACACCTTC	CASSPVSLYGYTF
TRBV12-5	.	.	TRBJ2-1	TGTGCTAGTGGTTCAAAGGAGGGGGCAGTCGATGAGCAGTTCTTC	CASGSKEGAVDEQFF
TRBV27	few	TRBD1	TRBJ1-1	TGTGCCAGCAGTACAGGGGGCCCGAACACTGAAGCTTTCTTT	CASSTGGPNTEAFF
TRBV2	.	TRBD2	TRBJ2-3	TGTGCCAGCAATGTCAGGCGGGGGGATTTGGGAGATACGCAGTATTTT	CASNVRRGDLGDTQYF
TRBV11-2	.	TRBD1	TRBJ1-4	TGTGCCAGCAGCTTAGAAGGGACAGGGACGAATGAAAAACTGTTTTTT	CASSLEGTGTNEKLFF
TRBV2	few	TRBD1	TRBJ1-5	TGTGCCAGCAGGGGGGGACAGGGCGTCAATCAGCCCCAGCATTTT	CASRGGQGVNQPQHF
TRBV7-2	.	.	TRBJ2-7	TGTGCCAGCAGCTTTAGCGTCGAGCAGTACTTC	CASSFSVEQYF
TRBV7-2	.	TRBD1	TRBJ2-7	TGTGCCAGCAGTCCAGGGGGATTGAGGTACGAGCAGTACTTC	CASSPGGLRYEQYF
TRBV5-1	.	.	TRBJ1-6	TGCGCCAGCAGCTTTGGCTTCCGGGACTCCTATAATTCACCCCTCCACTTT	CASSFGFRDSYNSPLHF
TRBV29-1	few	.	TRBJ2-1	TGCAGCGTTGAAAGTGAGCGGAGCCCCTACAATGAGCAGTTCTTC	CSVESERSPYNEQFF
TRBV7-2	.	.	TRBJ2-1	TGTGCCAGCAGCCCCCGCCTTGAGCGAAATGAGCAGTTCTTC	CASSPRLERNEQFF
TRBV5-1	.	TRBD1	TRBJ1-1	TGCGCCAGCAGTTATGGACAGGGGGCTGGTGAAGCTTTCTTT	CASSYGQGAGEAFF
TRBV7-8	.	.	TRBJ1-6	TGTGCCAGCAGCCCGCAGCCGACAGTTAATTCACCCCTCCACTTT	CASSPQPTVNSPLHF
TRBV6-5	.	TRBD2	TRBJ2-5	TGTGCCAGCAGTTTTACAAGCGGGGGGGGAGAGACCCAGTACTTC	CASSFTSGGGETQYF
TRBV7-9	few	TRBD1	TRBJ2-5	TGTGCCAGCAGCTTGGGGGGACAGGGGTCGGAGACCCAGTACTTC	CASSLGGQGSETQYF
TRBV6-5	.	.	TRBJ2-2	TGTGCCAGCAGTACAGGGACCGGGGAGCTGTTTTTT	CASSTGTGELFF
TRBV11-1	.	.	TRBJ2-3	TGTGCCAGCGGAGCCGGTGATACGCAGTATTTT	CASGAGDTQYF
TRBV7-6	.	TRBD1	TRBJ1-3	TGTGCCAGCAGCGCCGAACCTCCGGGACAGAGCTCTGGAAACACCATATATTTT	CASSAEPPGQSSGNTIYF
TRBV5-1	.	TRBD2	TRBJ2-5	TGCGCCAGCAGGGGGGTAGCGGGAGGTCTCGCCCCTACCCAGTACTTC	CASRGVAGGLAPTQYF
TRBV7-2	.	.	TRBJ2-3	TGTGCCAGCAGCTTAGGGGAACAGGGCAGGACAGATACGCAGTATTTT	CASSLGEQGRTDTQYF
TRBV27	once	TRBD2	TRBJ2-2	TGTGCCAGCAGAAGGGTGGCTAGCGGGTTGGGCGGGGAGCTGTTTTTT	CASRRVASGLGGELFF
TRBV5-1	once	.	TRBJ2-2	TGCGCCAGCAGCTTGGGAACTATTTTGACAGGCACCGGGGAGCTGTTTTTT	CASSLGTILTGTGELFF
TRBV12-5	.	.	TRBJ2-7	TGTGCTAGTGGTCGACCTAACAACTATGGGGAGCAGTACTTC	CASGRPNNYGEQYF
TRBV7-2	.	TRBD2	TRBJ2-1	TGTGCCAGCAGCTTAGCCCGCGGGGCGGGGGGCCTCTACAATGAGCAGTTCTTC	CASSLARGAGGLYNEQFF
TRBV5-1	.	.	TRBJ1-2	TGCGCCAGCAGCTTGGAAGCGGCCTATGGCTACACCTTC	CASSLEAAYGYTF
TRBV9	few	TRBD1	TRBJ1-2	TGTGCCAGCAGCGGCCTGCCGACAGGGGCCGGCGATAATGGCTACACCTTC	CASSGLPTGAGDNGYTF
TRBV11-3	.	.	TRBJ1-5	TGTGCCAGCAGCTTAGTCATGGGACACAATCAGCCCCAGCATTTT	CASSLVMGHNQPQHF
TRBV5-6	.	TRBD2	TRBJ2-3	TGTGCCAGCAGCCCGATTGAGCGGGAGGGCCTAACAGATACGCAGTATTTT	CASSPIEREGLTDTQYF
TRBV11-2	.	TRBD2	TRBJ2-3	TGTGCCAGCAGCTTAAGGTGGGGGGGAGATACGCAGTATTTT	CASSLRWGGDTQYF
TRBV30	.	TRBD1	TRBJ1-2	TGTGCCTGGAGTGCCCCCCTGATCCGGGACAGGGGACTTCTACGGGGCTATGGCTACACCTTC	CAWSAPLIRDRGLLRGYGYTF
TRBV7-9	.	.	TRBJ2-2	TGTGCCAGCAGCCAAAGGGACTCCGGTGGCACCGGGGAGCTGTTTTTT	CASSQRDSGGTGELFF
TRBV19	.	.	TRBJ1-4	TGTGCCAGTAGTATAGGCGCGGGCTTTGGAGAAAAACTGTTTTTT	CASSIGAGFGEKLFF
TRBV7-6	.	.	TRBJ1-1	TGTGCCAGCAGCTTACGGGGGGGCACTGAAGCTTTCTTT	CASSLRGGTEAFF
TRBV6-4	.	TRBD1	TRBJ1-6	TGTGCCAGCAGGGACGGGACAGGGGGTTCACCCCTCCACTTT	CASRDGTGGSPLHF
TRBV30	.	.	TRBJ1-3	TGTGCCTGGAGTATCGTCACTCGGGGGAACACCATATATTTT	CAWSIVTRGNTIYF
TRBV2	.	.	TRBJ2-3	TGTGCCAGCAGTGAACCGGGGGTCCTTCAAGATACGCAGTATTTT	CASSEPGVLQDTQYF